This T cell receptor (beta chain) was documented in a study of blood T cell repertoires in COVID-19. The repertoire was sequenced with immunoSEQ multiplex PCR; TCRdb's copy has only in-frame clones and lacks some. The data hold approximately 82,000 clones, with roughly 90% observed a single time. Germline lookup yields CDR1 SGHTS and CDR2 YDEGEE. The CDR3 is made up of 13 amino acids. The germline V and J ends were trimmed by 4 bases and 2 bases, with 9 bases remaining between them. The V call is TRBV5-8, the J call TRBJ1-1, with a weak D call TRBD1 (6 bases). This receptor was obtained from a woman aged 45 to 65 with acute COVID-19. The source material was PBMCs or T cells enriched from blood (not recorded which). The DNA of the CDR3 is TGTGCCAGCAGCCTGGGGGGCAACACTGAAGCTTTCTTT. This sequence encodes CASSLGGNTEAFF.